The rows below give T cell receptor beta chains drawn from one sample of a study of blood T cell repertoires in COVID-19. TCRdb's copy holds only in-frame clones and misses some; the assay was immunoSEQ multiplex PCR. The sample yields around 310,000 clones, 85% to 90% seen once. Sequencing was carried out using PBMCs or T cells enriched from blood (not recorded which). All receptors derive from a woman between 25 and 40 years old who had recovered from COVID-19. Each CDR3 is given with its conserved first and last residue. The D gene is left open where the match is weak. Part of the rows lack a size; the others show once, few, many or a class for expanded clones.

TRBJ2-3,TRBD1,NA,TRBV27,TGTGCCAGCAGTTTAATACCGGGACAGGGGTTTATAGATACGCAGTATTTT,CASSLIPGQGFIDTQYF
TRBJ2-7,TRBD1,once,TRBV11-2,TGTGCCAGCAGCCCGCACCGGGACAGGGGGCCCCACGAGCAGTACTTC,CASSPHRDRGPHEQYF
TRBJ1-1,NA,many,TRBV7-2,TGTGCCAGCAGGCGGGAGGCCAACACTGAAGCTTTCTTT,CASRREANTEAFF
TRBJ2-1,TRBD1,NA,TRBV9,TGTGCCAGCAGGAGGACGGGACAGGAGTTGACTGAGCAGTTCTTC,CASRRTGQELTEQFF
TRBJ1-3,NA,NA,TRBV12-3/TRBV12-4,TGTGCCAGCAGTGCCTCGGTGGTGGACACCATATATTTT,CASSASVVDTIYF
TRBJ2-1,TRBD2,NA,TRBV5-1,TGCGCCAGCAGCCACCCGACTAGCGGCGAGCAGTTCTTC,CASSHPTSGEQFF
TRBJ1-4,NA,few,TRBV4-2,TGTGCCAGCAGCCAAGTGCGGGGTACTAATGAAAAACTGTTTTTT,CASSQVRGTNEKLFF
TRBJ2-3,TRBD2,NA,TRBV10-3,TGTGCCATCAGTGAGTCGGGGACTAGCGGGACCACAGATACGCAGTATTTT,CAISESGTSGTTDTQYF
TRBJ1-3,NA,once,TRBV15,TGTGCCACCAGCAGAGATCAGGGACTCTGGGGAAACACCATATATTTT,CATSRDQGLWGNTIYF
TRBJ1-3,TRBD1,NA,TRBV3-1/TRBV3-2,TGTGCCAGCAGCAAACGACAGGGCCTCTCTGGAAACACCATATATTTT,CASSKRQGLSGNTIYF
TRBJ2-7,TRBD1,NA,TRBV5-1,TGCGCCAGCAGCCCTGGACAGGGTGCGGAAGAGCAGTACTTC,CASSPGQGAEEQYF
TRBJ2-7,NA,few,TRBV3-1/TRBV3-2,TGTGCCAGCAGCCAAGACGTGCGGTGGCAGTACTTC,CASSQDVRWQYF
TRBJ2-7,TRBD2,NA,TRBV14,TGTGCCAGCAGCCAACTACTAGCGGGCGAGCAGTACTTC,CASSQLLAGEQYF
TRBJ2-2,TRBD2,NA,TRBV19,TGTGCCAGTAGTACCCTTGGGACTAGCGGAGAAACCGGGGAGCTGTTTTTT,CASSTLGTSGETGELFF
TRBJ1-2,TRBD1,NA,TRBV5-1,TGCGCCAGCAGCATGGGGATCACAGGGGGCAACTATGGCTACACCTTC,CASSMGITGGNYGYTF
TRBJ2-7,TRBD1,NA,TRBV5-1,TGCGCCAGCAGGGACAGGGGCTACGAGCAGTACTTC,CASRDRGYEQYF
TRBJ2-7,TRBD1,once,TRBV4-3,TGCGCCAGCAGCCCAGGGTATTCAGGGGGCTACGAGCAGTACTTC,CASSPGYSGGYEQYF
TRBJ2-3,TRBD1,NA,TRBV5-4,TGTGCCAGCAGCTCGACAGGGCCAGATACGCAGTATTTT,CASSSTGPDTQYF
TRBJ1-1,NA,NA,TRBV11-3,TGTGCCAGCAGTTTCCATGCGGGGACTGAAGCTTTCTTT,CASSFHAGTEAFF
TRBJ2-5,NA,NA,TRBV7-6,TGTGCCAGCAGCTTATTCCTTGGAGGGACGGGTAAAGAGACCCAGTACTTC,CASSLFLGGTGKETQYF
TRBJ2-2,NA,NA,TRBV14,TGTGCCAGCAGCCAATTGGAGGTCACCGGGGAGCTGTTTTTT,CASSQLEVTGELFF
TRBJ2-3,NA,NA,TRBV19,TGTGCCAGTAGTAACGTGGAGACAGATACGCAGTATTTT,CASSNVETDTQYF